The 17 T cell receptor beta chains below were found in one sample sequenced in a study of blood T cell repertoires in COVID-19. The repertoire was sequenced with immunoSEQ multiplex PCR; TCRdb's copy has only in-frame clones and lacks some. The data contain some 240,000 clones, roughly 84% of them singletons. Sample: peripheral blood. The receptor source for this set is a woman between 40 and 50 years old who had recovered from COVID-19.

The chain is built from TRBV5-6 and TRBJ2-7; weak D call: TRBD1 (5 bases). The CDR3 is 12 residues long. With 4 bases removed from V and 3 bases from J, the gap between germline ends came to 8 bases. CDR1 and CDR2 from the germline V gene are SGHDT and YYEEEE. The CDR3 is CASSLRVYEQYF. The CDR3 DNA reads TGTGCCAGCAGCCTCAGGGTCTACGAGCAGTACTTC.

The chain combines TRBV19 with TRBJ2-6; perhaps TRBD2 as D (5 bases). The V gene's germline CDR1 is LNHDA and CDR2 SQIVND (reference sequence). The CDR3 sequence is 19 residues long. V lost 3 bases and J lost 0, with 18 bases in between. The CDR3 region has the DNA TGTGCCAGTAGTATTGAGGGCACGGCCATCCTCTCTGGGGCCAACGTCCTGACTTTC. Its protein is CASSIEGTAILSGANVLTF.

CDR3 region: CASSPPGGNSPLHF. In DNA, the CDR3 is TGTGCCAGCTCACCACCGGGGGGGAATTCACCCCTCCACTTT. This chain joins TRBV18 and TRBJ1-6; TRBD1 might be the D (5 bases). Trimming shortened V by 0 bases and J by 7 bases, and 7 bases separated the two germline ends. The CDR3 loop spans 14 amino acids. The germline gives CDR1 KGHSH, CDR2 LQKENI.

The chain links TRBV4-2 to TRBJ2-5, with D maybe TRBD1 (6 bases). The germline CDR1 and CDR2 sequences are LGHNA and YNFKEQ. Trimming removed 0 bases at V and 4 bases at J, with 15 bases between. The CDR3 extends over 16 amino acids. The CDR3 spells CASSQDRLGGRETQYF. As DNA, the CDR3 is TGTGCCAGCAGCCAAGATCGGCTAGGGGGACGAGAGACCCAGTACTTC.

This clone was detected a few times. V gene TRBV2 combines with J gene TRBJ1-5, with D unclear. From germline, CDR1 is SNHLY and CDR2 FYNNEI. CDR3 length: 14 residues. With 3 bases removed from V and 0 bases from J, the gap between germline ends came to 6 bases. For the CDR3, the DNA is TGTGCCAGCAGTGACAGGATTAGCAATCAGCCCCAGCATTTT. Translation gives CASSDRISNQPQHF. The entire variable domain, with the rest obtained from reference TRBV2 and TRBJ1-5, is as follows: EPEVTQTPSHQVTQMGQEVILRCVPISNHLYFYWYRQILGQKVEFLVSFYNNEISEKSEIFDDQFSVERPDGSNFTLKIRSTKLEDSAMYFCASSDRISNQPQHFGDGTRLSIL.

This clone was picked up one time. The chain employs TRBV15 and TRBJ2-7, with D possibly being TRBD2 (5 bases). Germline CDR1 and CDR2: LNHNV and YYDKDF (reference sequence). The CDR3 covers 13 residues. Trimming removed 0 bases from V and 7 bases from J, with 10 bases in between. The chain's CDR3 is CATSRDLPGEQYF. The DNA of the CDR3 is TGTGCCACCAGCAGAGATCTTCCGGGAGAGCAGTACTTC.

A few counts support this clone. This CDR3 reads CASSLGTGGITGELFF. As DNA, the CDR3 is TGTGCCAGCAGCTTAGGAACAGGGGGCATCACCGGGGAGCTGTTTTTT. V gene TRBV7-9 combines with J gene TRBJ2-2, with 9 nucleotides matching TRBD1. V lost 1 base and J lost 4; bases outside the gene matches: 4. This CDR3 spans 16 amino acids. In germline, CDR1 is SEHNR, CDR2 FQNEAQ (reference sequence).

The J gene is TRBJ2-3, the V gene TRBV5-6; D possibly corresponds to TRBD2 (5 bases). The CDR3 contains 12 residues. CDR1 and CDR2 (germline): SGHDT, YYEEEE. Trimming left V 5 bases short and J 4 bases short, with 8 bases between. Written as DNA, the CDR3 is TGTGCCAGCAGGGGGAGCGCAGATACGCAGTATTTT. Encoded protein: CASRGSADTQYF.

The rearrangement uses TRBV5-1 and TRBJ1-2; D not certain. CDR3 length: 14 amino acids. Trimming took off 0 bases at V and 13 bases at J, with 19 bases between the two ends. CDR1 and CDR2 from the germline V gene are SGHRS and YFSETQ. DNA for the CDR3: TGCGCCAGCAGCTTGGAACCGGGCAGAAAGGCGGGCACCTTC. It is translated as CASSLEPGRKAGTF.

The J gene is TRBJ2-3, the V gene TRBV15; no reliable D call. This CDR3 region has 17 residues. The ends were cut back, 0 bases at V and 4 bases at J, with 17 bases in the middle. The germline CDR1 and CDR2 sequences are LNHNV and YYDKDF (reference sequence). CDR3 loop: CATSRDRRSSRADTQYF. The CDR3 bases are TGTGCCACCAGCAGAGATCGGCGGTCCTCCCGGGCAGATACGCAGTATTTT.

The chain carries TRBV24-1 and TRBJ2-2; 11 bases are a match to TRBD2. This CDR3 comprises 17 residues. CDR1 is KGHDR and CDR2 is SFDVKD in the germline V gene. After removal of 4 bases from V and 1 base from J, the junction contained 4 bases not matched to a gene. As DNA, the CDR3 is TGTGCCACCAGTGAACCCGGACTAGCGGGGAACACCGGGGAGCTGTTTTTT. Translated, it gives CATSEPGLAGNTGELFF.

The DNA for the CDR3 is TGTGCCAGCAGCCAGGTCGGCGACAGGGGTGATACGCAGTATTTT. Translating gives CASSQVGDRGDTQYF. The chain combines TRBV7-3 with TRBJ2-3; 8 positions agree with TRBD1. The V segment lost 5 bases and the J segment 6 bases; nucleotides outside the gene matches: 10. Germline V gives CDR1 SGHTA, CDR2 FQGTGA. The CDR3 is 15 residues long.

The chain uses TRBV11-3 and TRBJ1-1, with D possibly matching TRBD1 (6 bases). Germline V gene data show CDR1 as SGHNT and CDR2 as YENEEA. The CDR3 consists of 15 residues. V lost 8 bases and J 0 bases, leaving 16 bases between the germline ends. The CDR3 DNA is TGTGCCAGCGCAACAGGGAGTTACATGAACACTGAAGCTTTCTTT. Amino acid sequence: CASATGSYMNTEAFF.

This clone was recorded once. This chain joins TRBV5-1 and TRBJ1-2; 8 bases line up with TRBD1. The V gene end was trimmed by 0 bases and the J gene end by 8 bases; junction bases not matched to a gene: 3. CDR1 SGHRS and CDR2 YFSETQ come from the germline V gene. CDR3 length: 13 amino acids. CDR3 nucleotide sequence: TGCGCCAGCAGCTTGGGGGACAGGACAGGCTACACCTTC. It specifies CASSLGDRTGYTF.

The chain is built from TRBV7-9 and TRBJ1-1, with D possibly being TRBD1 (5 bases). Germline V gives CDR1 SEHNR, CDR2 FQNEAQ (reference sequence). The CDR3 is made up of 14 amino acids. The ends were cut back, 3 bases at V and 3 bases at J, with 11 bases in the middle. CDR3 DNA sequence: TGTGCCAGCAGCTTCCGCGGGGCCTACACTGAAGCTTTCTTT. Protein: CASSFRGAYTEAFF.

The chain is built from TRBV6-1 and TRBJ2-1, with 11 bases identical to TRBD2. This CDR3 has 18 amino acids. CDR1 is MNHNS and CDR2 is SASEGT in the germline V gene. V lost 2 bases, J lost 6 bases, and 12 bases stayed unmatched. The CDR3 reads CASSEFLARLAGTNEQFF. CDR3 DNA sequence: TGTGCCAGCAGTGAATTTTTAGCCCGACTAGCGGGGACCAATGAGCAGTTCTTC.

The chain recombines TRBV28 with TRBJ1-3, with D possibly being TRBD1 (5 bases). This CDR3 comprises 14 residues. Germline-derived CDR1 and CDR2 are MDHEN and SYDVKM. The V gene lost 9 bases and the J gene lost 0 bases, with 12 bases spanning the gap. CDR3 in DNA: TGTGCCAGTCAGGGTACGAACTCTGGAAACACCATATATTTT. Translation gives CASQGTNSGNTIYF.